The entry below gives a single T cell receptor beta chain sequence along with its context. The germline V gene has CDR1 SNHLY and CDR2 FYNNEI. Trimming took off 9 bases at V and 5 bases at J, with 14 bases between the two ends. This CDR3 region has 12 residues. This sample is part of a study of T cell changes during pregnancy in multiple sclerosis. TCRdb's copy holds only in-frame clones and misses some; the assay was immunoSEQ multiplex PCR. The repertoire includes 65,000 to 95,000 clones, just over 90% of them detected once, and 2.6% sits in the top ten. Sequenced material: peripheral blood, taken after pregnancy. The chain combines TRBV2 with TRBJ2-7; D uncertain. The clonotype comes from a female donor in good health, enrolled as a control in a pregnancy study. CDR3 nucleotides: TGTGCCAGTACCTCGGAGATGCACGAGCAGTACTTC. Its translation is CASTSEMHEQYF.